This record concerns one T cell receptor beta chain sequence. In its sample, this clonotype was seen a few times. The clone's antigen remains unknown. No base quality information exists; no much larger clone differs at one position. RNA was extracted using the RNeasy kit, and roughly 0.45 to 1 microgram was reverse transcribed with random hexamers. The immunoSEQ multiplex PCR assay, which covers 54 Vbeta and 13 Jbeta segments, was used to amplify TCR beta CDR3 regions. To correct PCR amplification bias, a synthetic template baseline was used for both primer optimization and computational correction. In the paper's pipeline: Reads were assigned to V, D and J genes according to IMGT and analyzed in immunoSEQ Analyzer, with only productive sequences retained. Clonality was calculated as one minus the Shannon entropy normalized by log2 of the number of productive unique sequences. Public and private clones were assessed among the 100 most prevalent clones of each patient and control. A clone was defined as Susac-specific if it was absent from the healthy and MS cohorts, from roughly 1,000 published viral clones and from other ImmuneACCESS disease sequences. TCRdb took the public reads, trimmed them with fastp at Q25, ran MiXCR for clone calling and kept in-frame beta chains. CDR3 protein duplicates are merged, each entry listing the most common genes and DNA. These V and J calls rely on TCRdb rather than the paper's analysis. The sample records over 95,000 distinct CDR3 sequences, 85% to 95% of which are singletons. In total, the top ten clones hold 0.12% of the sample.

Peripheral blood CD8+ and CD4+ T cells from healthy donors, Susac syndrome patients and multiple sclerosis patients were profiled by high-throughput TCR beta sequencing. The healthy donors served as controls matched for age and sex. Bulk CD8+ and CD4+ T cells were purified magnetically by negative isolation, whereas CD8+ TEMRA cells were enriched by FACS. Blood was drawn into EDTA tubes, processed within 24 hours, and PBMCs were isolated by density gradient centrifugation. PBMCs intended for TCR sequencing were cryopreserved in liquid nitrogen and thawed later in a water bath at 37 degrees C. The sorted or isolated CD4+, CD8+ and CD8+ TEMRA cells reached a purity of at least 90%. This entry belongs to a study of CD8 T cells in Susac syndrome (dated by TCRdb to between 2018 and 2021). As for the study more broadly: Whether CD8+ T cell activation and differentiation in Susac syndrome was antigen driven was tested using repertoire sequencing. CD8+ T cell repertoire clonality was compared between over 9 healthy donors, some 14 Susac syndrome patients and 15 multiple sclerosis patients. Study-wide conclusions, independent of this receptor: The number of individuals in the TCR sequencing and HLA analysis was acknowledged as relatively small.

The germline V gene encodes CDR1 DFQATT and CDR2 SNEGSKA (reference sequence). The cysteine opens and the phenylalanine closes a CDR3 of 15 amino acids. The sequence is cut down to CDR3 DNA, 45 bases in frame from base 1. V and J are truncated by 2 bases and 4 bases respectively, leaving an intervening sequence of 14 bases. The origin of this receptor is a human donor in good health. The rearrangement joined TRBV20-1 to TRBJ2-2; the D gene identity is not certain. The sequencing input was CD8+ T cells from PBMCs. The DNA reads as follows: TGCAGTGCTAGATCGACGCGTCTTCCCACCGGGGAGCTGTTTTTT. This sequence encodes CSARSTRLPTGELFF.